This T cell receptor (beta chain) is from a study of T cell responses to AZD1222 COVID-19 vaccine. The CDR3 has 16 residues. CDR1 SGHVS and CDR2 FQNEAQ come from the germline V gene. V was pared by 0 bases and J by 4 bases, with 15 bases between. Here immunoSEQ multiplex PCR was the method, and the copy in TCRdb shows in-frame clones only, minus some. The sample holds about 56,000 clones, 70% to 90% seen once. This material consisted of peripheral blood, taken on day 0 of AZD1222 vaccination. This clonotype was obtained from an adult in good health. The chain is built from TRBV7-8 and TRBJ1-2; D might be TRBD1 (5 bases). CDR3 protein: CASSLAGEGERYGYTF. The CDR3 nucleotides are TGTGCCAGCAGCTTAGCTGGGGAAGGGGAACGCTATGGCTACACCTTC.